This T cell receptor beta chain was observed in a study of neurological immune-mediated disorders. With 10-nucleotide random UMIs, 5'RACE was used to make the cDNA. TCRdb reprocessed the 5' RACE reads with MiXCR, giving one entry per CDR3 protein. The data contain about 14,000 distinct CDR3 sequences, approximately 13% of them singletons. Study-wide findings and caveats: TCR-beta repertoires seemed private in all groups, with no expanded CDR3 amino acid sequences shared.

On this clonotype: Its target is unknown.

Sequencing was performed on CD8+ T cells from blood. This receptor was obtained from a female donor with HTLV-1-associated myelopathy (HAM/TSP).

CDR3 coding DNA: TGTGCCAGCAGTCCGACAGGGACCGGGGAGCTGTTTTTT. Protein product: CASSPTGTGELFF. The rearrangement links TRBV5-6 to TRBJ2-2; 7 bases line up with TRBD1. The CDR3 is 13 residues long. Trimming cost V 5 bases and J 5 bases; bases outside gene matches: 3. CDR1 and CDR2 (germline): SGHDT, YYEEEE.